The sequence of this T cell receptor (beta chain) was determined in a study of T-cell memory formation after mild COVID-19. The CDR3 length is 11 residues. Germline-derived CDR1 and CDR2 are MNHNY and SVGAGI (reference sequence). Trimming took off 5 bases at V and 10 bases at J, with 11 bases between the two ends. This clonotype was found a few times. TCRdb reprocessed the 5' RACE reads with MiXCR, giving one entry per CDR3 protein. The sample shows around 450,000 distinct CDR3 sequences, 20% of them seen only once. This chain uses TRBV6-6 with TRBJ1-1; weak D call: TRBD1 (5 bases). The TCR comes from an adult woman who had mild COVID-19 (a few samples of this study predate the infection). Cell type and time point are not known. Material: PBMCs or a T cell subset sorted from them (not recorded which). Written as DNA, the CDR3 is TGTGCCAGCAGTGACAGCTCCGGAGCTTTCTTT. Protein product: CASSDSSGAFF.